The 4 T cell receptor beta chains in this list originate from one sample, sequenced in a study of cytomegalovirus exposure and HLA in healthy donors. PCR was performed using 60 Vbeta and 13 Jbeta primers. This table comes from immunoSEQ multiplex PCR, and its TCRdb copy is limited to in-frame clones, with some not included. This table lists around 200,000 clones. The specimen sequenced was PBMCs. The receptors come from a girl aged 2 to 10 in good health and CMV-seropositive.

The chain links TRBV6-4 to TRBJ1-5; D gene ambiguous. This CDR3 contains 17 residues. V lost 2 bases, J lost 2 bases, and 16 bases lay in between. Germline-derived CDR1 and CDR2 are MRHNA and SNTAGT. The CDR3 here is CASSDSGGFGRNQPQHF. CDR3 in DNA: TGTGCCAGCAGTGACAGCGGCGGATTCGGGCGCAATCAGCCCCAGCATTTT.

The chain carries TRBV4-2 and TRBJ2-4; unclear D gene. CDR1 is LGHNA and CDR2 is YNFKEQ in the germline V gene. The CDR3 is made up of 12 amino acids. V was clipped by 0 bases and J by 9 bases, with 6 bases between them. The CDR3 reads CASSQDDSIQYF. DNA of the CDR3: TGTGCCAGCAGCCAAGATGATAGCATTCAGTACTTC.

The chain links TRBV2 to TRBJ2-7; 11 bases map to TRBD2. Germline V gene lookup returns CDR1 SNHLY and CDR2 FYNNEI. There are 14 residues in the CDR3. Trimming at V came to 7 bases and at J to 3 bases, leaving 5 bases not matched to a gene. The chain's CDR3 is CASISTSGNYEQYF. The CDR3 coding sequence is TGTGCCAGCATATCGACTAGCGGGAACTACGAGCAGTACTTC. Drawing the rest from reference TRBV2 and TRBJ2-7, the complete variable domain is EPEVTQTPSHQVTQMGQEVILRCVPISNHLYFYWYRQILGQKVEFLVSFYNNEISEKSEIFDDQFSVERPDGSNFTLKIRSTKLEDSAMYFCASISTSGNYEQYFGPGTRLTVT.

J is TRBJ2-7 and V is TRBV7-2, with 7 bases aligning to TRBD2. There are 13 residues in the CDR3. The trim removed 1 base at V and 4 bases at J, leaving 1 base unmatched. The germline V gene encodes CDR1 SGHTA and CDR2 FQGNSA. The CDR3 coding sequence is TGTGCCAGCAGCTTAGAAGCGGGATACGAGCAGTACTTC. Translating gives CASSLEAGYEQYF. Full variable domain (outside the CDR3, taken from reference TRBV7-2 and TRBJ2-7): GAGVSQSPSNKVTEKGKDVELRCDPISGHTALYWYRQSLGQGLEFLIYFQGNSAPDKSGLPSDRFSAERTGGSVSTLTIQRTQQEDSAVYLCASSLEAGYEQYFGPGTRLTVT.